The 8 T cell receptor beta chains below come from one sample, sequenced in a study of blood T cell repertoires in COVID-19. Clones were sequenced by immunoSEQ multiplex PCR, and TCRdb holds only the in-frame ones, with some missing. The profile shows 240,000 or so clones, approximately 86% of them singletons. The source material was PBMCs or T cells enriched from blood (not recorded which). All receptors derive from a middle-aged woman with acute COVID-19.

The chain combines TRBV3-1 (or the pseudogene TRBV3-2) with TRBJ2-7, with 8 bases aligning to TRBD2. After removal of 0 bases from V and 0 bases from J, the junction contained 13 bases not matched to a gene. This CDR3 has 19 residues. Germline CDR1 and CDR2: LGHDT and YNNKEL (reference sequence). This chain's CDR3 is CASSQDEGTSVISSYEQYF. The CDR3, as DNA: TGTGCCAGCAGCCAAGACGAAGGGACTAGTGTGATTAGCTCCTACGAGCAGTACTTC.

The CDR3 spells CATSSDRGTDTQYF. The CDR3 region has the DNA TGTGCCACCAGCAGTGACAGGGGGACAGATACGCAGTATTTT. J is TRBJ2-3 and V is TRBV15; 9 nucleotides agree with TRBD1. With V trimmed by 3 bases and J by 3 bases, 1 base remained unmatched. Germline CDR1 and CDR2: LNHNV and YYDKDF (reference sequence). The CDR3 runs to 14 residues. The full variable domain, in which reference TRBV15 and TRBJ2-3 provide the parts outside the CDR3, is DAMVIQNPRYQVTQFGKPVTLSCSQTLNHNVMYWYQQKSSQAPKLLFHYYDKDFNNEADTPDNFQSRRPNTSFCFLDIRSPGLGDTAMYLCATSSDRGTDTQYFGPGTRLTVL.

The chain couples TRBV5-1 to TRBJ1-3, with 7 bases that match TRBD1. This CDR3 contains 14 residues. V lost 4 bases and J lost 3; bases outside the gene matches: 4. Germline CDR1 reads SGHRS; CDR2 reads YFSETQ. CDR3 protein: CASSDTGVGNTIYF. CDR3 nucleotides: TGCGCCAGCAGCGATACAGGGGTTGGAAACACCATATATTTT.

This rearrangement joins TRBV7-6 to TRBJ2-4; TRBD2 agrees at 12 bases. Germline V gene lookup returns CDR1 SGHVS and CDR2 FNYEAQ. This CDR3 region has 22 residues. J was trimmed by 0 bases and V by 4 bases; bases with no gene match: 19. CDR3: CASSSSTARLAGEGPAKNIQYF. CDR3 DNA: TGTGCCAGCAGCTCCTCAACCGCCAGACTAGCGGGAGAGGGCCCAGCCAAAAACATTCAGTACTTC.

The V and J genes are TRBV5-4 and TRBJ2-7; maybe TRBD1 (6 bases). Germline V lookup: CDR1 SGHNT, CDR2 YYREEE (reference sequence). Trimming removed 1 base from V and 2 bases from J, with 13 bases in between. CDR3 length: 15 amino acids. CDR3 sequence reads: CASSLPGDLTYEQYF. The CDR3 DNA follows: TGTGCCAGCAGCTTGCCAGGGGACCTAACCTACGAGCAGTACTTC.

The CDR3 DNA sequence: TGCGCCAGCAGCCATGACCAGGGGGCACGGGGCTACACCTTC. This translates into CASSHDQGARGYTF. The chain recombines TRBV4-1 with TRBJ1-2, with 8 positions matching TRBD1. Germline CDR1 is MGHRA and CDR2 is YSYEKL. The trim removed 3 bases at V and 8 bases at J, leaving 8 bases unmatched. The CDR3 is made up of 14 amino acids.

The DNA for the CDR3 is TGTGCCAGCAGCTACGGGACTGACAATGAGCAGTTCTTC. It codes for CASSYGTDNEQFF. The chain recombines TRBV14 with TRBJ2-1, with D possibly matching TRBD2 (6 bases). The CDR3 is made up of 13 amino acids. The germline V and J ends were trimmed by 5 bases and 5 bases, with 10 bases remaining between them. Germline V gene sequence: CDR1 SGHDN, CDR2 FVKESK.

The chain couples TRBV5-1 to TRBJ1-2; D is possibly TRBD1 (5 bases). Germline V gene sequence: CDR1 SGHRS, CDR2 YFSETQ. Trimming cost V 4 bases and J 0 bases, with 10 bases left between them. The CDR3 covers 14 residues. This chain's CDR3 is CASSPGETNYGYTF. The CDR3, as DNA: TGCGCCAGCAGCCCGGGGGAAACTAACTATGGCTACACCTTC.